The present T cell receptor (beta chain) was sequenced within a study of T-cell reconstitution after alpha-beta-depleted transplantation in children. The CDR3 totals 18 residues. CDR1 and CDR2 from the germline V gene are MGHRA and YSYEKL. J gave up 2 bases and V 4 bases, and 15 bases lay outside the gene matches. This clonotype has just a few counts. Its target is unknown. Unique molecular identifiers were incorporated when the TCRbeta library was constructed. TCRdb used MiXCR to reprocess the PCR reads, holding one entry per CDR3 protein. The sample has under 400,000 distinct CDR3 sequences; 23% are singletons. The study's findings and limits: Reportedly, roughly two months post-transplant, alpha-beta T cells arose from several hundred expanded graft clones. Among T cells one year after transplant, newly produced cells accounted for most counts and diversity. Surviving recipient T cells and thymic progenitors underlay high day-60 TCRbeta diversity in some patients.

This chain uses TRBV4-1 with TRBJ2-3; 7 bases fit TRBD2. The TCR originated in a male patient between 5 and 17 years old who had a stem cell transplant for acute lymphoblastic leukemia, so the T cells may come from the graft donor. The specimen comprised PBMCs, mostly from graft donor cells, sampled 180 days after TCRalphabeta/CD19-depleted stem cell transplant. In nucleotides, the CDR3 is TGCGCCAGCAGCCCTTCGATCCGTCCTAGCGGATTCACAGATACGCAGTATTTT. Protein product: CASSPSIRPSGFTDTQYF.